This TCR beta chain was documented in a study of blood T cell repertoires in COVID-19. Sequenced by immunoSEQ multiplex PCR; TCRdb stores in-frame clones only, minus some. The table shows over 60,000 clones, with more than 80% occurring only once. The germline V gene has CDR1 SEHNR and CDR2 FQNEAQ (reference sequence). V was pared by 1 base and J by 5 bases, with 11 bases between. The CDR3 is 14 residues long. This receptor was identified in a woman aged 80 or over with active COVID-19. The V gene is TRBV7-9, the J gene TRBJ1-1; D is unresolved. The specimen was peripheral blood. CDR3 DNA sequence: TGTGCCAGCAGCTTAGGACCGGGAGGGACTGAAGCTTTCTTT. Translated, it gives CASSLGPGGTEAFF.